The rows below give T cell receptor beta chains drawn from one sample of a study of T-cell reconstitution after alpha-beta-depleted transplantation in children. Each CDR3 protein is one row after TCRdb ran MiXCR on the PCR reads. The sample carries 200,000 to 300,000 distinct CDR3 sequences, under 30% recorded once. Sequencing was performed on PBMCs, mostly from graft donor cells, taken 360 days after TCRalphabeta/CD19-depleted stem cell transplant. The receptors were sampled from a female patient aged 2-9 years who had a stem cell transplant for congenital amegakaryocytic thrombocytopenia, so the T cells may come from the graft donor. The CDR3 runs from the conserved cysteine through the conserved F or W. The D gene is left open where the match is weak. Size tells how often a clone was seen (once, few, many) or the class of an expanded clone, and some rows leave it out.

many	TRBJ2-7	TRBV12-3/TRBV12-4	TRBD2	TGTGCCAGCAGCCAAGGACTAGCTCAGTACTTC	CASSQGLAQYF
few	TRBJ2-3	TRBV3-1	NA	TGTGCCAGCAACCGGGCCTCGGGCACAGATACGCAGTATTTT	CASNRASGTDTQYF
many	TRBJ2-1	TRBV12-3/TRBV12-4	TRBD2	TGTGCCAGCACACTAGCGGGATTTAACAATGAGCAGTTCTTC	CASTLAGFNNEQFF
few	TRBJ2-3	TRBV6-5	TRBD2	TGTGCCAGTAGCGGGGGGGCACATACGCAGTATTTT	CASSGGAHTQYF
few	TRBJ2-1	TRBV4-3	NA	TGCGCCAGCAGCCAAGGACTTGTAAATGAGCAGTTCTTC	CASSQGLVNEQFF
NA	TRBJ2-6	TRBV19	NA	TGTGCCAGTAGTATAGCCCAATCTGGTGCTGGGGCCAACGTCCTGACTTTC	CASSIAQSGAGANVLTF
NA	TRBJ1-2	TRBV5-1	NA	TGCGCCAGCAGCTTGGATGGAGCTAACTATGGCTACACCTTC	CASSLDGANYGYTF
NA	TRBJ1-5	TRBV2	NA	TGTGCCAGCAGCGCTTTAGGGGGGGCTCATCAGCCCCAGCATTTT	CASSALGGAHQPQHF
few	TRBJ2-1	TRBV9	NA	TGTGCCAGCAGCGCGGAGGAGGGTGAGAATGAGCAGTTCTTC	CASSAEEGENEQFF
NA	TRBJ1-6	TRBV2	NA	TGTGCCAGCAGTGAAAACAGGAGATCACCCCTCCACTTT	CASSENRRSPLHF
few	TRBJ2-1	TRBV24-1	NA	TGTGCCACCAGTGGACTCGCGGCCTACAATGAGCAGTTCTTC	CATSGLAAYNEQFF
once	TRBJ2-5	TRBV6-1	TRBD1	TGTGCCAGCAGTGGTGACAGGGAAGAGACCCAGTACTTC	CASSGDREETQYF
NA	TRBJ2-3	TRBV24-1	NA	TGTGCCACCAGTGATTTTACAGGGACGAGTCTGGATACGCAGTATTTT	CATSDFTGTSLDTQYF
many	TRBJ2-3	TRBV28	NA	TGTGCCAGCAGCCCCGGGGGATTCACAGATACGCAGTATTTT	CASSPGGFTDTQYF
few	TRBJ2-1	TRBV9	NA	TGTGCCAGCAGCGTAGTCCTAGCTAGTGAGCAGTTCTTC	CASSVVLASEQFF
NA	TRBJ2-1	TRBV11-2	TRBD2	TGTGCCAGCAGCCCCACCGGACTAGCGGGAACTGGCGATGAGCAGTTCTTC	CASSPTGLAGTGDEQFF
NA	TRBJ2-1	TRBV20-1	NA	TGCAGTGCCTTCGGCCCGTCGGCAAATGAGCAGTTCTTC	CSAFGPSANEQFF
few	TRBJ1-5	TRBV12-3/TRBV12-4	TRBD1	TGTGCCAGCAGGGGACAGAGTCATCAGCCCCAGCATTTT	CASRGQSHQPQHF
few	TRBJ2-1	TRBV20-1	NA	TGCAGTGCTAGAGCGGGGAGAGGCGATGAGCAGTTCTTC	CSARAGRGDEQFF
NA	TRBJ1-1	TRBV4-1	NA	TGCGCCAGCAGCCCTAACGTCGGGGGGAACACTGAAGCTTTCTTT	CASSPNVGGNTEAFF
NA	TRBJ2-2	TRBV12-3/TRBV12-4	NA	TGTGCCAGCGACTCCCTGGTGGGGGGCGCCGACACCGGGGAGCTGTTTTTT	CASDSLVGGADTGELFF
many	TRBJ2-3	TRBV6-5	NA	TGTGCCAGCAGTTACCTTAGTTGGAGCATCAGCACAGATACGCAGTATTTT	CASSYLSWSISTDTQYF
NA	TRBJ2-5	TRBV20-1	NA	TGCAGTGAAAGAACGGGGGAGACCCAGTACTTC	CSERTGETQYF
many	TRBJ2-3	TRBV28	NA	TGTGCCAGCAGTTTGTCGGCGTTCAGGAATACGCAGTATTTT	CASSLSAFRNTQYF
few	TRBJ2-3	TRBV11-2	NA	TGTGCCAGCAGCTTAGATTTGGCTAGCGCGAGCACAGATACGCAGTATTTT	CASSLDLASASTDTQYF
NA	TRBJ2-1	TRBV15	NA	TGTGCCACCAGCAGAGACCCGGGTGGGGGATACAATGAGCAGTTCTTC	CATSRDPGGGYNEQFF
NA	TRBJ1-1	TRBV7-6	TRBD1	TGTGCCAGCAGCTTAGGTAGGCCCGGGACAGGTGAAGCTTTCTTT	CASSLGRPGTGEAFF
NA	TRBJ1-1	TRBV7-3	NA	TGTGCCAGCAGCTCGGGACACCAGGACACTGAAGCTTTCTTT	CASSSGHQDTEAFF
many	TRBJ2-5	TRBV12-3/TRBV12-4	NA	TGTGCCAGCAGTTTATCCATGGTGGAGACCCAGTACTTC	CASSLSMVETQYF
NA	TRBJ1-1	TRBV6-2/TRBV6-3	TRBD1	TGTGCCAGCAGCCAGACAGGGTCGGCTGAAGCTTTCTTT	CASSQTGSAEAFF
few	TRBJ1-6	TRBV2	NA	TGTGCCAGCAGGGAGATAGGGGGGGCGCATTCTGCACCCCTCCACTTT	CASREIGGAHSAPLHF
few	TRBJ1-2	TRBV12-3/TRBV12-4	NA	TGTGCCAGCAGCTTTACGGGGCTTGACTATGGCTACACCTTC	CASSFTGLDYGYTF
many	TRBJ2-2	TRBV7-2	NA	TGTGCCAGCAGCTTGACCGGGGAGCTGTTTTTT	CASSLTGELFF
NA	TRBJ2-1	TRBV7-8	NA	TGTGCCAGCAGCTCCATCGCGGGGATCAATGAGCAGTTCTTC	CASSSIAGINEQFF
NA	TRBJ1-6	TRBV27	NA	TGTGCCAGCAGTTTATCGCAGGGCCTCGGTTCACCCCTCCACTTT	CASSLSQGLGSPLHF
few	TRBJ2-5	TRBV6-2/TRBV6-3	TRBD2	TGTGCCAGCAGTTCACTAGCGGGAGTTCAGGAGACCCAGTACTTC	CASSSLAGVQETQYF